The 15 T cell receptor beta chains reported below all come from one sample, sequenced in a study of blood T cell repertoires in COVID-19. Libraries were prepared by immunoSEQ multiplex PCR; TCRdb keeps only in-frame clonotypes and omits some of them. The profile shows 350,000 to 450,000 clones, 75% to 90% of them singletons. Specimen: peripheral blood. The receptors come from a woman younger than 35 with acute or convalescent COVID-19.

The J gene is TRBJ1-1, the V gene TRBV19; a weak D match, TRBD1 (5 bases). CDR1 is LNHDA, CDR2 SQIVND, per germline (reference sequence). Trimming took off 6 bases at V and 3 bases at J, with 17 bases between the two ends. CDR3 length equals 15 residues. The CDR3 spells CASRMDWGVDTEAFF. The CDR3 DNA reads as TGTGCCAGTAGGATGGACTGGGGGGTGGACACTGAAGCTTTCTTT.

The chain has TRBV4-1 and TRBJ1-5; D is undetermined. This CDR3 has 15 amino acids. CDR1 is MGHRA, CDR2 YSYEKL, per germline. V shed 3 bases and J shed 5 bases, with 14 bases lying between them. CDR3 region: CASSQQGRADQPQHF. In nucleotides, the CDR3 is TGCGCCAGCAGCCAGCAAGGGAGGGCAGATCAGCCCCAGCATTTT.

V and J are TRBV11-1 and TRBJ1-2, with TRBD1 identical over 7 bases. The CDR3 sequence is 13 residues long. Germline CDR1 reads SGHAT; CDR2 reads FQDESV (reference sequence). Losses at the gene ends were 1 base for V and 4 bases for J; bases not matched to a gene: 0. The CDR3 sequence: CASSLDRGYGYTF. CDR3 in DNA: TGTGCCAGCAGCTTAGACAGGGGCTATGGCTACACCTTC.

For the CDR3, the DNA is TGTGCCAGCAGCGACCGGGCCGAGGGAGTGGAGGGCTACACCTTC. Its translation: CASSDRAEGVEGYTF. The rearrangement uses TRBV7-9 and TRBJ1-2; D ambiguous. The CDR3 spans 15 residues. V lost 5 bases to trimming and J lost 8 bases, with 21 bases between them. Germline V gene sequence: CDR1 SEHNR, CDR2 FQNEAQ (reference sequence).

The chain is built from TRBV28 and TRBJ1-5, with a weak D call TRBD1 (6 bases). The V end was cut by 7 bases, the J end by 3 bases, with 10 bases between. Germline V gene data show CDR1 as MDHEN and CDR2 as SYDVKM. The CDR3 has 13 amino acids. Here the CDR3 DNA reads TGTGCCAGCAACAGGGCCTACAATCAGCCCCAGCATTTT. It is translated as CASNRAYNQPQHF.

The genes are TRBV30 and TRBJ1-1; D gene unclear. Germline values: CDR1 GTSNPN, CDR2 SVGIG (reference sequence). The CDR3 consists of 13 residues. Trimming took off 1 base at V and 0 bases at J, with 6 bases between the two ends. The chain's CDR3 is CAWSDSMNTEAFF. The CDR3 DNA is TGTGCCTGGAGTGACAGTATGAACACTGAAGCTTTCTTT.

V is TRBV19 and J is TRBJ2-7, with 7 bases aligning to TRBD1. CDR3 length: 14 amino acids. Germline V gene data show CDR1 as LNHDA and CDR2 as SQIVND (reference sequence). With V trimmed by 4 bases and J by 4 bases, 7 bases remained unmatched. This chain's CDR3 is CASSTMTGMYEQYF. The DNA of the CDR3 is TGTGCCAGTAGTACGATGACAGGGATGTACGAGCAGTACTTC.

The chain links TRBV5-5 to TRBJ2-2; 8 bases align to TRBD1. Germline trimming cut 4 bases from V and 6 bases from J; bases unmatched to any gene: 8. In germline, CDR1 is SGHKS, CDR2 YYEKEE (reference sequence). This CDR3 spans 15 amino acids. CDR3 DNA sequence: TGTGCCAGCAGCCGCGGACAGGGTGACCCCGGGGAGCTGTTTTTT. As protein: CASSRGQGDPGELFF. Combining the CDR3 with reference TRBV5-5 and TRBJ2-2 gives the whole variable domain DAGVTQSPTHLIKTRGQQVTLRCSPISGHKSVSWYQQVLGQGPQFIFQYYEKEERGRGNFPDRFSARQFPNYSSELNVNALLLGDSALYLCASSRGQGDPGELFFGEGSRLTVL.

This clone appeared once. V is TRBV9 and J is TRBJ2-5; 8 nucleotides match TRBD1. V was pared by 4 bases and J by 2 bases, with 4 bases of the junction left unmatched. From germline, CDR1 is SGDLS and CDR2 YYNGEE. There are 14 residues in the CDR3. The CDR3 spells CASSFTGGQETQYF. The CDR3 nucleotides read TGTGCCAGCAGCTTCACAGGGGGGCAAGAGACCCAGTACTTC.

The chain uses TRBV28 and TRBJ1-2, with D perhaps matching TRBD1 (5 bases). Germline V lookup: CDR1 MDHEN, CDR2 SYDVKM. The CDR3 runs to 15 residues. V was cut by 3 bases and J by 5 bases, with 16 bases left in between. The CDR3 sequence is CASSFASQGGYGYTF. CDR3 in DNA: TGTGCCAGCAGTTTCGCCTCCCAGGGAGGGTATGGCTACACCTTC.

The genes are TRBV27 and TRBJ2-2; 12 bases agree with TRBD2. Germline trimming cut 6 bases from V and 4 bases from J; bases unmatched to any gene: 6. CDR3 length: 16 residues. Germline V gene lookup returns CDR1 MNHEY and CDR2 SMNVEV (reference sequence). The CDR3, as DNA: TGTGCCAGCAGCACTAGCGGGGGGCAGATCACCGGGGAGCTGTTTTTT. Amino acid sequence: CASSTSGGQITGELFF.

The gene calls are TRBV12-3 or TRBV12-4 and TRBJ2-3; no clear D. V was clipped by 6 bases and J by 3 bases, with 7 bases between them. The CDR3 is 12 residues long. CDR3 nucleotide sequence: TGTGCCAGCAGATCGACAACAGATACGCAGTATTTT. Translation: CASRSTTDTQYF.

This chain links TRBV5-1 with TRBJ2-2; 12 bases fit TRBD2. The CDR3 is 20 amino acids. The V gene end was trimmed by 4 bases and the J gene end by 5 bases; junction bases not matched to a gene: 18. In germline, CDR1 is SGHRS, CDR2 YFSETQ. This CDR3 reads CASSPIPATSGSMGTGELFF. DNA for the CDR3: TGCGCCAGCAGCCCGATCCCCGCGACTAGCGGGAGTATGGGAACCGGGGAGCTGTTTTTT.

This clone was observed a single time. The chain links TRBV2 to TRBJ2-5, with D maybe TRBD1 (5 bases). Germline values: CDR1 SNHLY, CDR2 FYNNEI. The CDR3 runs to 12 residues. The germline V and J ends were trimmed by 3 bases and 5 bases, with 7 bases remaining between them. The CDR3 region has the DNA TGTGCCAGCAGTGACAGGGTGGAGACCCAGTACTTC. This gives the protein CASSDRVETQYF.

CDR3: CASSFLDSGEQYF. DNA of the CDR3: TGTGCCAGCAGTTTCCTCGACAGTGGCGAGCAGTACTTC. The V and J genes are TRBV27 and TRBJ2-7, with D perhaps matching TRBD1 (5 bases). The V gene lost 3 bases and the J gene lost 6 bases, with 12 bases spanning the gap. There are 13 residues in the CDR3. Looked up from germline, CDR1 is MNHEY and CDR2 is SMNVEV (reference sequence).